This T cell receptor beta chain was retrieved from a study of blood T cell repertoires in COVID-19. Repertoires were generated with immunoSEQ multiplex PCR, while TCRdb's copy carries only in-frame clones and drops some. The data contain approximately 210,000 clones, roughly 94% of them seen just once; the ten biggest clones take up approximately 1.2%. Germline-derived CDR1 and CDR2 are SGHNT and YYREEE (reference sequence). The CDR3 sequence is 15 residues long. V dropped 2 bases and J dropped 4 bases, with 13 bases sitting between them. Sequencing was done on a sample of peripheral blood. The gene calls are TRBV5-4 and TRBJ2-1, with D maybe TRBD2 (5 bases). The origin of this receptor is a man aged 30-40 years with acute or convalescent COVID-19. The CDR3 reads CASSFLTGNYNEQFF. The CDR3 DNA is TGTGCCAGCAGCTTTTTGACGGGAAATTACAATGAGCAGTTCTTC.